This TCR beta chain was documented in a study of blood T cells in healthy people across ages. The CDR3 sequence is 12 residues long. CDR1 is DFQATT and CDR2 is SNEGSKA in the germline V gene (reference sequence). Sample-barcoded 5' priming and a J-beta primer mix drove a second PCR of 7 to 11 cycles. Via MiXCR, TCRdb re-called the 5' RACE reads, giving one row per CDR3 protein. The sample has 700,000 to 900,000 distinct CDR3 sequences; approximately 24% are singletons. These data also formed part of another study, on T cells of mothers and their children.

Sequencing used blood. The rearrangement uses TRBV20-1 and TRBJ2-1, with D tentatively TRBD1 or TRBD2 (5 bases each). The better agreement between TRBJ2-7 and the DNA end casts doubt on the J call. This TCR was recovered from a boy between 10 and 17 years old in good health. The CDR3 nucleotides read TGCAGTACTGTCACCCCGGGGACCGAGCAGTACTTC. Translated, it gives CSTVTPGTEQYF.